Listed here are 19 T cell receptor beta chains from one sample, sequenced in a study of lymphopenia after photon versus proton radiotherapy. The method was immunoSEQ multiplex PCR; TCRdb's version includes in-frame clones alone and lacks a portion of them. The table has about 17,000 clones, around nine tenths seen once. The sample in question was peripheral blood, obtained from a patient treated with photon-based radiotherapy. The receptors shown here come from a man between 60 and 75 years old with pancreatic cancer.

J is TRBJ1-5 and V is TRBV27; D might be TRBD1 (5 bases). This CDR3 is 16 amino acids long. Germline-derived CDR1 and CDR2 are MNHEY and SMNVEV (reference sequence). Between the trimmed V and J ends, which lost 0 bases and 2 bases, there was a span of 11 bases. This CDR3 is CASSLSGGEGNQPQHF. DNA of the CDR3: TGTGCCAGCAGTTTATCAGGAGGGGAAGGCAATCAGCCCCAGCATTTT.

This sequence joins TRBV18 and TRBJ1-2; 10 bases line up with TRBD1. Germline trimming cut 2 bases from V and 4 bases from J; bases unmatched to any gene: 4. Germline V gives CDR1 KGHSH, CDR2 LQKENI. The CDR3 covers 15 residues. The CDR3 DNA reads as TGTGCCAGCTCACCAGGACAGGGGGTTACCTATGGCTACACCTTC. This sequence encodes CASSPGQGVTYGYTF.

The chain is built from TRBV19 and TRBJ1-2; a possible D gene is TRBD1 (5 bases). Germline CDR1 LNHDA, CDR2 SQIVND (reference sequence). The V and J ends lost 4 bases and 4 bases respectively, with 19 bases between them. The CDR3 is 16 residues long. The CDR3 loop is CASSTAGLLGGYGYTF. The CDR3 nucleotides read TGTGCCAGTAGTACGGCAGGGTTACTCGGGGGCTATGGCTACACCTTC.

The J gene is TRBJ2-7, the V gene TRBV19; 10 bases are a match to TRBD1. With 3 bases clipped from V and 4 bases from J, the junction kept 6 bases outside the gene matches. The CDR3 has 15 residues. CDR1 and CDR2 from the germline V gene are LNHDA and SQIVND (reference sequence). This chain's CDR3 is CASSIPGQGRYEQYF. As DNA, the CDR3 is TGTGCCAGTAGTATCCCGGGACAGGGGAGGTACGAGCAGTACTTC.

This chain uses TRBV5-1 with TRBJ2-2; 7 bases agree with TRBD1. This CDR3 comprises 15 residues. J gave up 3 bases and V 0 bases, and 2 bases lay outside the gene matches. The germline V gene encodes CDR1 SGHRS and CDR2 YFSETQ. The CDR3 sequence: CASSLGQGDTGELFF. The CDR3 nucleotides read TGCGCCAGCAGCTTGGGTCAGGGGGACACCGGGGAGCTGTTTTTT.

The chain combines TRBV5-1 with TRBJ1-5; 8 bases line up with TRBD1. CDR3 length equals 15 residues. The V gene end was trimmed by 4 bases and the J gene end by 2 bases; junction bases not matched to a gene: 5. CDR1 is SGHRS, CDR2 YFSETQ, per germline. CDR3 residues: CASSLTGVGNQPQHF. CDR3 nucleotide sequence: TGCGCCAGCAGCCTGACAGGGGTTGGCAATCAGCCCCAGCATTTT.

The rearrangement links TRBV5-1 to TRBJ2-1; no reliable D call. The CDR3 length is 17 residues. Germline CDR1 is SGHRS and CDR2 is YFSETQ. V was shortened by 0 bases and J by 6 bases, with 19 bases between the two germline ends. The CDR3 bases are TGCGCCAGCAGCTTGGCCCACAGTCCCCCAGGTGTCAATGAGCAGTTCTTC. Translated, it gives CASSLAHSPPGVNEQFF. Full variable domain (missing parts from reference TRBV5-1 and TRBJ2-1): KAGVTQTPRYLIKTRGQQVTLSCSPISGHRSVSWYQQTPGQGLQFLFEYFSETQRNKGNFPGRFSGRQFSNSRSEMNVSTLELGDSALYLCASSLAHSPPGVNEQFFGPGTRLTVL.

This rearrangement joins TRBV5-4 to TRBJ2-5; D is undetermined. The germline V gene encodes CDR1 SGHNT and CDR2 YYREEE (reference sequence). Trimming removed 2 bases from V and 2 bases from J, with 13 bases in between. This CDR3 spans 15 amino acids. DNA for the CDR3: TGTGCCAGCAGCTTCGGTGGGAACACACAAGAGACCCAGTACTTC. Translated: CASSFGGNTQETQYF.

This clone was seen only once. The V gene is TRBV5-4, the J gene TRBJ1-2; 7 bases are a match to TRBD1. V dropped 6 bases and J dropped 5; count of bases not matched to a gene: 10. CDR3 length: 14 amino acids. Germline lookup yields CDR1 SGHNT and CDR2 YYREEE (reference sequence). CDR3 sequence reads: CASNPTGEMYGYTF. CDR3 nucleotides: TGTGCCAGCAACCCCACAGGGGAAATGTATGGCTACACCTTC.

The DNA of the CDR3 is TGCGCCAGCAGCTTGGTGTCTGGGGGGAAAGATACGCAGTATTTT. Translation: CASSLVSGGKDTQYF. V gene TRBV5-1 combines with J gene TRBJ2-3; possible D gene TRBD2, 6 bases. The CDR3 is 15 residues long. CDR1 and CDR2 from the germline V gene are SGHRS and YFSETQ. Deletions cut 0 bases from V and 5 bases from J, with 13 bases between.

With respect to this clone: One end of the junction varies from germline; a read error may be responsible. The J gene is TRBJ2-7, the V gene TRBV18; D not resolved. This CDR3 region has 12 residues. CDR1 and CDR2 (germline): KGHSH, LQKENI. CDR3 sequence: CASSPSSDEQYF. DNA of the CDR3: TGTGCCAGCTCACCATCCTCCGACGAGCAGTACTTC.

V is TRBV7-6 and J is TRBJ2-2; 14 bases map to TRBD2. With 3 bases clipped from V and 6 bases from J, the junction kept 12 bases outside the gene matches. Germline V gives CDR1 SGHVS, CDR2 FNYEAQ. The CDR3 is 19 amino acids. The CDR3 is CASSLLTSGGAGSPGELFF. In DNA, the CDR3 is TGTGCCAGCAGCTTGCTGACTAGCGGGGGGGCAGGTAGCCCCGGGGAGCTGTTTTTT.

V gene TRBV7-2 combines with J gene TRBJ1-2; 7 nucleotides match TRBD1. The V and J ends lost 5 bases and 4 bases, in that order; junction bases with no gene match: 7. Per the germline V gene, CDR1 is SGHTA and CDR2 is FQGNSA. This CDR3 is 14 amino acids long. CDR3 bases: TGTGCCAGCAGCGCTCAGGGACAGAGCTATGGCTACACCTTC. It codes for CASSAQGQSYGYTF.

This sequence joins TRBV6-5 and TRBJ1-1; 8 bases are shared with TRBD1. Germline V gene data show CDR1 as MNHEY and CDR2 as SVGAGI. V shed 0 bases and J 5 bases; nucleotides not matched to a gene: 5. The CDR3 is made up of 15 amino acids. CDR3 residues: CASSYSRTGNTEAFF. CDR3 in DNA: TGTGCCAGCAGTTACTCCCGGACAGGGAATACTGAAGCTTTCTTT.

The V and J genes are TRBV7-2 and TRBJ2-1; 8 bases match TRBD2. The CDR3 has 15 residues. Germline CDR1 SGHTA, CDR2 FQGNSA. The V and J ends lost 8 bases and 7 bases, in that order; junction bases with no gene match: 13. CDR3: CASQFLDSGANEQFF. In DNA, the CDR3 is TGTGCCAGCCAGTTTCTTGATAGCGGGGCTAATGAGCAGTTCTTC.

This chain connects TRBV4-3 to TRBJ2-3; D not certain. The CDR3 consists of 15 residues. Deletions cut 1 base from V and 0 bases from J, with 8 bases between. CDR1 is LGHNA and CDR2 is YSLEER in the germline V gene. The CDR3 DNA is TGCGCCAGCAGCCAAGGCTGGGCTAGCACAGATACGCAGTATTTT. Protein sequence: CASSQGWASTDTQYF.

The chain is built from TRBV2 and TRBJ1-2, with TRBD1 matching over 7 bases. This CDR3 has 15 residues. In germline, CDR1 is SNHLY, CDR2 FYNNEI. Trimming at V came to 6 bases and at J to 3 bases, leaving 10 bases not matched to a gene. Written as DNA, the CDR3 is TGTGCCAGCAGACCAAGACAGGGAGGTTACTATGGCTACACCTTC. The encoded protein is CASRPRQGGYYGYTF.

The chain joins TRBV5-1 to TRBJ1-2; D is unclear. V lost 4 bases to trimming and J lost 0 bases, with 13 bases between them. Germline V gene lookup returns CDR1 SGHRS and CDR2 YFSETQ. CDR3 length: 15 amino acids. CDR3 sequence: CASSPVGQANYGYTF. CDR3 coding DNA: TGCGCCAGCAGCCCGGTAGGGCAAGCTAACTATGGCTACACCTTC.

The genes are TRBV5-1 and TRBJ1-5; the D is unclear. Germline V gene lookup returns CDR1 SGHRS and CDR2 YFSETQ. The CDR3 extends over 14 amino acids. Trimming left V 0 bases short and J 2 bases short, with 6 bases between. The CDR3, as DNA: TGCGCCAGCAGCTTGGTAGCCGGCAATCAGCCCCAGCATTTT. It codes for CASSLVAGNQPQHF.